This T cell receptor (beta chain) was captured by sequencing in a study of T-cell reconstitution after alpha-beta-depleted transplantation in children. Study-level findings and limits: High day-60 TCRbeta diversity in some patients came from surviving recipient T cells and thymic progenitors. About two months after transplant, alpha-beta T cells reportedly came from several hundred expanded graft clones. From newly produced T cells came most of the T-cell counts and diversity one year after transplant.

Unique molecular identifiers were incorporated into the prepared TCRbeta library. TCRdb re-derived calls from the PCR reads in MiXCR, one entry per CDR3 protein. The table lists around 450,000 distinct CDR3 sequences, over 40% of them singletons, with about 30% in the top ten. This clonotype occurred a few times. Its antigen is unknown. The V segment lost 6 bases and the J segment 0 bases; nucleotides outside the gene matches: 5. Germline values: CDR1 SGHAT, CDR2 FQNNGV. CDR3 length equals 15 residues. This receptor was obtained from a girl aged 2-10 years with aplastic anemia, due to receive a stem cell transplant. The material sequenced was PBMCs, taken before TCRalphabeta/CD19-depleted stem cell transplant. V gene TRBV11-2 combines with J gene TRBJ1-5, with 7 bases aligning to TRBD1. Written as DNA, the CDR3 is TGTGCCAGCAGGCCGACAGGGTTTAGCAATCAGCCCCAGCATTTT. Protein product: CASRPTGFSNQPQHF. The full variable domain, completed using reference TRBV11-2 and TRBJ1-5, is EAGVAQSPRYKIIEKRQSVAFWCNPISGHATLYWYQQILGQGPKLLIQFQNNGVVDDSQLPKDRFSAERLKGVDSTLKIQPAKLEDSAVYLCASRPTGFSNQPQHFGDGTRLSIL.